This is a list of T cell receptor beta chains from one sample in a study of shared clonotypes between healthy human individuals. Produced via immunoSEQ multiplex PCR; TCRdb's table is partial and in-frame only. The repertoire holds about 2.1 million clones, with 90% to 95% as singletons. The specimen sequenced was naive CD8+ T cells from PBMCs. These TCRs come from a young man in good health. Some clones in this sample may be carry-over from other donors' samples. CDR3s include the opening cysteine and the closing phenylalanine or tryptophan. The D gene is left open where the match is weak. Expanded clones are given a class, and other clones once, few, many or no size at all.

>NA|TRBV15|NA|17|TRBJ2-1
TGTGCCACCAGCAGAGATTGGAGAATTTCTAGGCACAATGAGCAGTTCTTC
CATSRDWRISRHNEQFF
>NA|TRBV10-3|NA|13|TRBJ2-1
TGTGCCATCACCAGGGGGCGCGGGAGTGAGCAGTTCTTC
CAITRGRGSEQFF
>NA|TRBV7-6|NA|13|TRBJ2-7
TGTGCCAGCAGCGGGGGGCGGGGAGCCGAGCAGTACTTC
CASSGGRGAEQYF
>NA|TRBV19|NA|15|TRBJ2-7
TGTGCCAGTAGTAACGGGCATTTTGGGACCTACGAGCAGTACTTC
CASSNGHFGTYEQYF
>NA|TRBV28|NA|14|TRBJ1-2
TGTGCCAGCAGTTTTATCGGCAGGGAGCACGGCTACACCTTC
CASSFIGREHGYTF
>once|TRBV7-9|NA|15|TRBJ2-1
TGTGCCAGCAGCGAGGGGGCGGGAGGATACAATGAGCAGTTCTTC
CASSEGAGGYNEQFF
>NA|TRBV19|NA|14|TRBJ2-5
TGTGCCAGTAGTATAGTTGCCAGCCAAGAGACCCAGTACTTC
CASSIVASQETQYF
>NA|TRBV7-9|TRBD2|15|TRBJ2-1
TGTGCCAGCAGCTCCGAAGGGACTAGCGGTTCGGGGCAGTTCTTC
CASSSEGTSGSGQFF
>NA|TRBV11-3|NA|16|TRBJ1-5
TGTGCCAGCAGCCTAGGCGGAGGGACGAGCAATCAGCCCCAGCATTTT
CASSLGGGTSNQPQHF
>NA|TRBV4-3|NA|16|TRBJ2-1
TGCGCCAGCAGCCAAGATCGGGTTAGCAGTTACAATGAGCAGTTCTTC
CASSQDRVSSYNEQFF
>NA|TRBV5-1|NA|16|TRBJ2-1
TGCGCCAGCAGCTTGGACCCCGTTAGCTCCTACAATGAGCAGTTCTTC
CASSLDPVSSYNEQFF
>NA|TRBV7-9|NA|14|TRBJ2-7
TGTGCCAGCAGCTCCAGAGACAGCTCCTACGAGCAGTACTTC
CASSSRDSSYEQYF
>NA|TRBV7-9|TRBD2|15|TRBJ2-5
TGTGCCAGCAGCTTTCAGCGGGAGTATGGGGAGACCCAGTACTTC
CASSFQREYGETQYF
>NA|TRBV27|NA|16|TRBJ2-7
TGTGCCAGCAGTTTAAGAGGGGCAGGGCGCTCCTACGAGCAGTACTTC
CASSLRGAGRSYEQYF
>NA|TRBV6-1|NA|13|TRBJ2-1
TGTGCCAGCAGTACTTTGGGAGGCAATGAGCAGTTCTTC
CASSTLGGNEQFF
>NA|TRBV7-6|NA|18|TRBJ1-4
TGTGCCAGCAGCTTAGCCCAGCGCGGGCGGACGGATAATGAAAAACTGTTTTTT
CASSLAQRGRTDNEKLFF
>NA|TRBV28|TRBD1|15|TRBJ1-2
TGTGCCAGCAGTGCCCCGGACAGGGGGGACTATGGCTACACCTTC
CASSAPDRGDYGYTF
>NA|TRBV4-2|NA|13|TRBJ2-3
TGTGCCAGCAGCCCGAGAGTTGCAGATACGCAGTATTTT
CASSPRVADTQYF
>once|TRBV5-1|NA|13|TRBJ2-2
TGCGCCAGCAGCTTGCTAGTATCCGGGGAGCTGTTTTTT
CASSLLVSGELFF
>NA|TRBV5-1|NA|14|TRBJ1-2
TGCGCCAGCAGCTTGAGGGATGTTCCTTATGGCTACACCTTC
CASSLRDVPYGYTF
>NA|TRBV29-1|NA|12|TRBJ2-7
TGCAGCGTTGGAGGGGTCTCCTACGAGCAGTACTTC
CSVGGVSYEQYF
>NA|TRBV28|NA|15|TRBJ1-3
TGTGCCAGCAGTTTATCCCTAGGGAGGGGAAACACCATATATTTT
CASSLSLGRGNTIYF
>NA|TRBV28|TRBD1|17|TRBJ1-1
TGTGCCAGCACCTCCCTCCAGTGGGGACAGGGGGCATCTGAAGCTTTCTTT
CASTSLQWGQGASEAFF
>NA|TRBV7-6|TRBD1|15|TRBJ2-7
TGTGCCAGCAGTGTTAGCACAGGGGGCTCCTACGAGCAGTACTTC
CASSVSTGGSYEQYF
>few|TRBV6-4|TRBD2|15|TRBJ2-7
TGTGCCAGCAGTCTCACTAGCGGGAGTTCCAACGAGCAGTACTTC
CASSLTSGSSNEQYF
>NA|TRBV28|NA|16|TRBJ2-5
TGTGCCAGCAGTTTGTCCCAACTCGGCAGCCAAGAGACCCAGTACTTC
CASSLSQLGSQETQYF
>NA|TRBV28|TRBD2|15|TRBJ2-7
TGTGCCAGCAGTATCACTAGCGGGAGCTTGCTCGAGCAGTACTTC
CASSITSGSLLEQYF
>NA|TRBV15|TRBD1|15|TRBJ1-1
TGTGCCACCAGCGGAAAGGAGGACAGGCATACTGAAGCTTTCTTT
CATSGKEDRHTEAFF
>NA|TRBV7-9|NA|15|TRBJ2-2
TGTGCCAGCAGCCCCTCAGAAGGGGCAACCGGGGAGCTGTTTTTT
CASSPSEGATGELFF
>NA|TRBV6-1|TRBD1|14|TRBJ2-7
TGTGCCAGCAGGAGTGGAGACAGGGGATACGAGCAGTACTTC
CASRSGDRGYEQYF
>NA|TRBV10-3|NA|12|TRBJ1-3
TGTGCCATCAGTGAGTTCGACCGCACCATATATTTT
CAISEFDRTIYF
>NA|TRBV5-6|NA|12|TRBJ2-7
TGTGCCAGCAGCCTCTCTGCGTACGAGCAGTACTTC
CASSLSAYEQYF